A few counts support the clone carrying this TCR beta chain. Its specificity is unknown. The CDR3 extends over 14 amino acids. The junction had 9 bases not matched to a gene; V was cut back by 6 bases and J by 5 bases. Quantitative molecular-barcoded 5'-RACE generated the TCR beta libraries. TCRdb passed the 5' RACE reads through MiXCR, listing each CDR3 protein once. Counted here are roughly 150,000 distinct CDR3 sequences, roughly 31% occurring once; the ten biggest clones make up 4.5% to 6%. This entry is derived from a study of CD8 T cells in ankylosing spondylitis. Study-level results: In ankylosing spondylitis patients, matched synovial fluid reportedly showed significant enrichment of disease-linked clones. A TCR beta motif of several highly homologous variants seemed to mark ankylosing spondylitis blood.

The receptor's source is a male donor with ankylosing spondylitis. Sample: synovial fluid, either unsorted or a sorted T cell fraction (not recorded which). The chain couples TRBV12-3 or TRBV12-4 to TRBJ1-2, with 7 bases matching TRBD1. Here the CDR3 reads CASSPPGQNYGYTF. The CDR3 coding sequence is TGTGCCAGCAGCCCTCCGGGACAGAATTATGGCTACACCTTC.